These 5 T cell receptor beta chains originate from one sample sequenced in a study of T cell responses to AZD1222 COVID-19 vaccine. Assay used: immunoSEQ multiplex PCR; TCRdb lists only in-frame clones, some missing. The top ten hold over 8.5% of the sample, which has some 120,000 clones, 85% to 90% seen once. The sequences come from peripheral blood, collected on day 0 of AZD1222 vaccination. Every receptor here comes from an adult in good health.

This clone appeared a few times. The V and J genes are TRBV7-9 and TRBJ2-1; TRBD2 is a possible D gene (5 bases). Germline V lookup: CDR1 SEHNR, CDR2 FQNEAQ (reference sequence). The CDR3 sequence is 16 residues long. With 1 base removed from V and 4 bases from J, the gap between germline ends came to 14 bases. As DNA, the CDR3 is TGTGCCAGCAGCTTAGGAGGCGGGCAACTTTACAATGAGCAGTTCTTC. Protein product: CASSLGGGQLYNEQFF.

The chain combines TRBV9 with TRBJ2-5, with TRBD2 identical over 10 bases. Germline CDR1 SGDLS, CDR2 YYNGEE. V lost 3 bases and J lost 0; bases outside the gene matches: 5. CDR3 length equals 16 residues. CDR3 loop: CASSEGLAEYQETQYF. The CDR3 DNA is TGTGCCAGCAGCGAAGGACTAGCGGAGTACCAAGAGACCCAGTACTTC.

CDR3 region: CASSLVQGNTGELFF. The CDR3 nucleotides read TGTGCCAGCAGCTTAGTACAGGGGAACACCGGGGAGCTGTTTTTT. V gene TRBV7-9 combines with J gene TRBJ2-2, with TRBD1 as a possible D gene (6 bases). This CDR3 contains 15 residues. V was clipped by 1 base and J by 1 base, with 7 bases between them. Germline CDR1 SEHNR, CDR2 FQNEAQ (reference sequence).

The chain couples TRBV4-2 to TRBJ1-1; D is ambiguous. Germline values: CDR1 LGHNA, CDR2 YNFKEQ. The CDR3 contains 13 residues. Deletions cut 8 bases from V and 5 bases from J, with 15 bases between. CDR3 region: CASGDRRGTEAFF. DNA for the CDR3: TGTGCCAGCGGGGATAGGCGGGGAACTGAAGCTTTCTTT.

V and J are TRBV11-2 and TRBJ2-7; D unclear. The CDR3 runs 14 residues. Between the trimmed V and J ends, which lost 5 bases and 0 bases, there was a span of 11 bases. In germline, CDR1 is SGHAT, CDR2 FQNNGV. This CDR3 reads CASSGAYSSYEQYF. Written as DNA, the CDR3 is TGTGCCAGCAGCGGAGCGTATAGCTCCTACGAGCAGTACTTC.